These 4 T cell receptor beta chains were sequenced from one sample in a study of cytomegalovirus exposure and HLA in healthy donors. PCR primers comprised 60 Vbeta and 13 Jbeta primers. The data were produced by immunoSEQ multiplex PCR, yet TCRdb's version contains in-frame clones alone and is incomplete. Of about 200,000 clones detected, about two thirds appear once; the ten largest clones hold approximately 2.5%. Sequenced input: PBMCs. These TCRs come from a middle-aged man in good health and CMV-seropositive.

The chain joins TRBV27 to TRBJ1-6; perhaps TRBD1 as D (5 bases). Trimming pared 2 bases from V and 7 bases from J, leaving 15 bases between. Germline CDR1 and CDR2: MNHEY and SMNVEV (reference sequence). The CDR3 is 16 amino acids. This CDR3 is CASSLKGQGNNSPLHF. The CDR3 DNA reads as TGTGCCAGCAGTTTAAAGGGGCAGGGAAACAATTCACCCCTCCACTTT.

This chain connects TRBV25-1 to TRBJ2-7, with a possible D match to TRBD1 (5 bases). The CDR3 covers 15 residues. Germline CDR1 reads MGHDK; CDR2 reads SYGVNS. Trimming removed 2 bases at V and 3 bases at J, with 14 bases between. The CDR3 loop is CASSEDRFVSYEQYF. The CDR3 DNA is TGTGCCAGCAGTGAAGACAGATTTGTGAGCTACGAGCAGTACTTC.

The V and J genes are TRBV18 and TRBJ2-2; 7 bases match TRBD2. Germline V gene lookup returns CDR1 KGHSH and CDR2 LQKENI. There are 16 residues in the CDR3. The V and J ends lost 5 bases and 6 bases, in that order; junction bases with no gene match: 12. DNA of the CDR3: TGTGCCAGCTCAACCCAGCAGGGAGGGGTCTCCGGGGAGCTGTTTTTT. It codes for CASSTQQGGVSGELFF.

This rearrangement joins TRBV2 to TRBJ2-1; no reliable D call. The CDR3 length is 14 residues. Trimming cost V 2 bases and J 8 bases, with 13 bases left between them. Germline CDR1 is SNHLY and CDR2 is FYNNEI. This CDR3 reads CASSEWLMGDEQFF. CDR3 in DNA: TGTGCCAGCAGTGAATGGCTAATGGGCGATGAGCAGTTCTTC.